The clone carrying this T cell receptor (beta chain) was detected ten times or more. Regions amplified from RNA transcripts were the TCR beta CDR3 regions. HTBI primers drove first-round RT-PCR of the TCR CDR3. TCRdb reprocessed the multiplex PCR reads via MiXCR and lists one record per CDR3 protein. The sample records some 760,000 distinct CDR3 sequences, less than 15% being singletons. The data belong to a study of T cells in Graves' hyperthyroidism and ophthalmopathy. Per the germline V gene, CDR1 is SGHTS and CDR2 is YDEGEE. Trimming took 3 bases from V and 0 from J; bases not matched to a gene: 9. There are 18 residues in the CDR3.

The specimen sequenced was blood. The sequence was collected from a woman younger than 35 with Graves' hyperthyroidism. V usage is TRBV5-8 and J usage is TRBJ2-1; 10 positions agree with TRBD2. CDR3 coding DNA: TGTGCCAGCAGCTCACGGGGTAGCGGGAGGAGCTCCTACAATGAGCAGTTCTTC. This codes for CASSSRGSGRSSYNEQFF.